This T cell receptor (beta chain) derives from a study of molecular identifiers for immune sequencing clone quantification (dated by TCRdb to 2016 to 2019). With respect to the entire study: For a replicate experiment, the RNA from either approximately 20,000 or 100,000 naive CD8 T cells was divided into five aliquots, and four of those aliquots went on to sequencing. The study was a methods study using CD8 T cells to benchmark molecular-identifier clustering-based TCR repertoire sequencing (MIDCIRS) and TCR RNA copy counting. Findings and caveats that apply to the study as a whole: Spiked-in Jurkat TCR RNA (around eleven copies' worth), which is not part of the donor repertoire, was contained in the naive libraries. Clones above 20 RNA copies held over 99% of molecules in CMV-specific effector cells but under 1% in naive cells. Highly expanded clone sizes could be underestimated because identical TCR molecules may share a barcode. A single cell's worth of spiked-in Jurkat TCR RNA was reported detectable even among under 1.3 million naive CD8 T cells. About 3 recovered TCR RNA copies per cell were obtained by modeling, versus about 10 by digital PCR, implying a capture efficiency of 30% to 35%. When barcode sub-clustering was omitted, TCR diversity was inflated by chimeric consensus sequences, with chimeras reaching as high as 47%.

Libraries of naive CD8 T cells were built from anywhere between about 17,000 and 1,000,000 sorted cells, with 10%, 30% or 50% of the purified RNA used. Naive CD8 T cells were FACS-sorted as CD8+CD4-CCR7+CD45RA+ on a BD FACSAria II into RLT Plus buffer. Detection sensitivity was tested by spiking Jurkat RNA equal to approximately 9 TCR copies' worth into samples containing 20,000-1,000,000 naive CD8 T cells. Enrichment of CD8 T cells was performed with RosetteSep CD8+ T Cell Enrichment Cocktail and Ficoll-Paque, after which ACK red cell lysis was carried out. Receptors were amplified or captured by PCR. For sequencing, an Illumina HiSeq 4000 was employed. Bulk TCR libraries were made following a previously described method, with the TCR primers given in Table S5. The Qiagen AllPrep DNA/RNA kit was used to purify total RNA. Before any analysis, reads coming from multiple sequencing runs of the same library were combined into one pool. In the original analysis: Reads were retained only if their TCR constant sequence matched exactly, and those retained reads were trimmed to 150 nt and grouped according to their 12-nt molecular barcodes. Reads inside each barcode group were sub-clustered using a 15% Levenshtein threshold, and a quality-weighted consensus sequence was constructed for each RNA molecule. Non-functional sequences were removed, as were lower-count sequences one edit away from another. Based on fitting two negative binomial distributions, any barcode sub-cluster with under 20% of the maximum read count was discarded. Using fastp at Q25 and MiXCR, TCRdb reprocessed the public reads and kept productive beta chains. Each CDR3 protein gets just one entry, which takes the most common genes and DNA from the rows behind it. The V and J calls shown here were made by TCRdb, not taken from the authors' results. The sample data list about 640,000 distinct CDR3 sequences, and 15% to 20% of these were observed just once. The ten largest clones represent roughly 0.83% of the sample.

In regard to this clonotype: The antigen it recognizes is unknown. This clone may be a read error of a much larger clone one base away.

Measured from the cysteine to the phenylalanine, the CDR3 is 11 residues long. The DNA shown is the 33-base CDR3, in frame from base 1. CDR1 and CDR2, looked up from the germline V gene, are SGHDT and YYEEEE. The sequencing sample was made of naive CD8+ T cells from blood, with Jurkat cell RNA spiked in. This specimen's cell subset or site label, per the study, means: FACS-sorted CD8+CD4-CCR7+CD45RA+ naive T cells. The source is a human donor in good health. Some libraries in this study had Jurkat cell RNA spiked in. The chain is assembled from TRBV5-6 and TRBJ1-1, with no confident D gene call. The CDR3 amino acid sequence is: CTSSVGEVAFF. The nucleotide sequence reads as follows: TGTACCAGCAGCGTCGGGGAGGTCGCTTTCTTT.